These 4 T cell receptor beta chains share one sample of origin, sequenced in a study of response to subunit inactivated influenza vaccine. TCRdb re-derived calls from the RT-PCR reads in MiXCR, one entry per CDR3 protein. The data show some 800,000 distinct CDR3 sequences, less than 25% seen once. The sequences come from PBMCs from blood, collected less than 6 days after vaccination. These receptors came from a man aged 50 or older who received an inactivated influenza vaccine.

The V gene is TRBV4-3, the J gene TRBJ2-3; TRBD1 aligns across 8 bases. V trimming: 0 bases; J trimming: 6 bases; junction bases outside the gene matches: 5. Germline values: CDR1 LGHNA, CDR2 YSLEER. The CDR3 consists of 15 residues. The CDR3 coding sequence is TGCGCCAGCAGCCAAGAGCACAGGGGGTATGATACGCAGTATTTT. It codes for CASSQEHRGYDTQYF.

This clonotype was detected a few times. The V gene is TRBV12-3 or TRBV12-4, the J gene TRBJ1-4; TRBD1 is a possible D gene (5 bases). Deletions cut 6 bases from V and 10 bases from J, with 18 bases between. The CDR3 runs 14 residues. The CDR3 nucleotides read TGTGCCAGCAGACCCGACAGCGCTACACGAAAACTGTTTTTT. Translated, it gives CASRPDSATRKLFF.

The chain uses TRBV20-1 and TRBJ2-2; D ambiguous. Germline CDR1 is DFQATT and CDR2 is SNEGSKA (reference sequence). Deletions cut 0 bases from V and 1 base from J, with 6 bases between. This CDR3 has 14 amino acids. CDR3 residues: CSARDLKNTGELFF. DNA for the CDR3: TGCAGTGCTAGAGATTTAAAGAACACCGGGGAGCTGTTTTTT.

The chain has TRBV6-5 and TRBJ2-2; D remains unclear. This CDR3 is built from 16 residues. Germline lookup yields CDR1 MNHEY and CDR2 SVGAGI. V lost 2 bases and J lost 0, with 10 bases in between. The DNA for the CDR3 is TGTGCCAGCAGTTACGTAGGTCACGCGAACACCGGGGAGCTGTTTTTT. Protein sequence: CASSYVGHANTGELFF.